Sequencing of this T cell receptor (beta chain) was carried out in a study of cytomegalovirus exposure and HLA in healthy donors. Use of 60 Vbeta and 13 Jbeta primers characterized the PCR. Here immunoSEQ multiplex PCR was the method, and the copy in TCRdb shows in-frame clones only, minus some. The sample includes some 200,000 clones, about four fifths of them seen just once. CDR1 and CDR2 from the germline V gene are MRHNA and SNTAGT. This CDR3 has 15 amino acids. The J segment lost 8 bases and the V segment lost 4 bases, leaving 7 bases of the junction unmatched. Input material: PBMCs. The source is a girl aged 10 to 17 in good health and CMV-seropositive. The chain has TRBV6-4 and TRBJ2-1; 11 positions match TRBD2. The CDR3 region is CASSAIAGGPDEQFF. The CDR3 coding sequence is TGTGCCAGCAGTGCCATAGCGGGGGGGCCTGATGAGCAGTTCTTC.